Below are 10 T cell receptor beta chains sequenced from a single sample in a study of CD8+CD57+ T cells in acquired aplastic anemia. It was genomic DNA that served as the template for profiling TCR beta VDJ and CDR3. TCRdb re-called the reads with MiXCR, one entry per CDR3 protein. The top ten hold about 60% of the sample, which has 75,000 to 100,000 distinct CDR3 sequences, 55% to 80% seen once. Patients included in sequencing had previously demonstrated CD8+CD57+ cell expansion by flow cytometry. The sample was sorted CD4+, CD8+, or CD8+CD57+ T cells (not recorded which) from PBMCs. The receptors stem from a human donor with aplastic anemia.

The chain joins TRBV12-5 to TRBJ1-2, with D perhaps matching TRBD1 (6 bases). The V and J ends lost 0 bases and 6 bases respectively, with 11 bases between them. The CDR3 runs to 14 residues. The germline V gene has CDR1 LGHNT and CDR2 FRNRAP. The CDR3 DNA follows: TGTGCTAGTGGTTTGGTTACACCAGGGGATGGCTACACCTTC. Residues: CASGLVTPGDGYTF.

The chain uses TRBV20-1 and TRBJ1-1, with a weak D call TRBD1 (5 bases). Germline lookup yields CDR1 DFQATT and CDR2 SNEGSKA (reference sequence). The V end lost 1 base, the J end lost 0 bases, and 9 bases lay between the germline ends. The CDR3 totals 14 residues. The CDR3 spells CSARGNRMNTEAFF. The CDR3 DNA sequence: TGCAGTGCTAGAGGCAACAGGATGAACACTGAAGCTTTCTTT.

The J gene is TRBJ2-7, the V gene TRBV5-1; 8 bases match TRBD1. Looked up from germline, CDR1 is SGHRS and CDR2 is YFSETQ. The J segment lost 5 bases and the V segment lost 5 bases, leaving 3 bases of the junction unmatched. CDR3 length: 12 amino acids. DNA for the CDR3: TGCGCCAGCAGGAAGACAGGGGACGAGCAGTACTTC. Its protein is CASRKTGDEQYF.

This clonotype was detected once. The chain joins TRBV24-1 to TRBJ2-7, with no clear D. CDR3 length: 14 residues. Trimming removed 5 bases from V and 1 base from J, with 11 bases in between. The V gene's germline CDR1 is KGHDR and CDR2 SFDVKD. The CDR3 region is CATSGSCGSYEQYF. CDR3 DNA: TGTGCCACCAGTGGGTCCTGCGGATCCTACGAGCAGTACTTC.

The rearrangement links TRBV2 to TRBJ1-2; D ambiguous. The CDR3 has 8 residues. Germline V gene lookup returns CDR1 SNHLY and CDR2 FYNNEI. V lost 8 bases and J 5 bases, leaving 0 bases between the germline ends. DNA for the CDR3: TGTGCCAGCTATGGCTACACCTTC. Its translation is CASYGYTF.

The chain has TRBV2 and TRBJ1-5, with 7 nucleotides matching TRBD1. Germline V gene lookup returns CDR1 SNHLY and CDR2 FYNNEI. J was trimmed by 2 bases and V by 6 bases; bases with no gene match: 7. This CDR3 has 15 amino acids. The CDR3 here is CASREQGIGNQPQHF. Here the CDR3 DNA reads TGTGCCAGCAGAGAACAGGGGATCGGCAATCAGCCCCAGCATTTT.

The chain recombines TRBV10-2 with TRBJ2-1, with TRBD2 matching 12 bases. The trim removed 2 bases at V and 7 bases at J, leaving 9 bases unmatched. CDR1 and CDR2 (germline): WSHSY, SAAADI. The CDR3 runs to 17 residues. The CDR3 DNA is TGCGCCAGCAGTGAGGGTCTAGCGGGAGGGCCTTGGAATGAGCAGTTCTTC. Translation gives CASSEGLAGGPWNEQFF.

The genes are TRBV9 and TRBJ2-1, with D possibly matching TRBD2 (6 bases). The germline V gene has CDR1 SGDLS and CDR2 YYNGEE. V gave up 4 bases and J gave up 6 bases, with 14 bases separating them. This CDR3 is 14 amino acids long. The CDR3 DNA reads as TGTGCCAGCAGCACAGGACTACTGACCAATGAGCAGTTCTTC. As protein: CASSTGLLTNEQFF.

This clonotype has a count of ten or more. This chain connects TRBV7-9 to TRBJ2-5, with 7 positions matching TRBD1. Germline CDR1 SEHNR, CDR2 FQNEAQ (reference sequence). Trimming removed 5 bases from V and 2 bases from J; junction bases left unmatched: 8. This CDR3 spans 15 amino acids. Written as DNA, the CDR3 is TGTGCCAGCAGCCTAGTATGGGACAGTCAAGAGACCCAGTACTTC. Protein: CASSLVWDSQETQYF.

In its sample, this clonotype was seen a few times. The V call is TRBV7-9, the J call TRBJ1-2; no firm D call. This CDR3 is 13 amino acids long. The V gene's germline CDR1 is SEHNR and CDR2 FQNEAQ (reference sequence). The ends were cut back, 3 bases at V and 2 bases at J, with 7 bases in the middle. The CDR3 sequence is CASSFTGNYGYTF. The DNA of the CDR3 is TGTGCCAGCAGCTTTACTGGGAACTATGGCTACACCTTC.